Shown below are 20 T cell receptor beta chains from a single sample sequenced in a study of cytomegalovirus exposure and HLA in healthy donors. The PCR ran on 60 Vbeta and 13 Jbeta primers. TCRdb keeps only in-frame clones here, not all; method: immunoSEQ multiplex PCR. Among 150,000 to 200,000 clones listed, around 86% were seen once. Sample: PBMCs. Every receptor here comes from a human donor in good health.

V gene TRBV10-3 combines with J gene TRBJ2-3; TRBD2 matches at 7 bases. The CDR3 runs 13 residues. V shed 4 bases, J shed 5 bases, and the junction held 3 bases outside the gene matches. Germline V CDR1 and CDR2: ENHRY, SYGVKD. CDR3 in amino acids: CAISGWGGDTQYF. The CDR3, as DNA: TGTGCCATCAGTGGATGGGGGGGAGATACGCAGTATTTT.

The chain joins TRBV4-3 to TRBJ1-1, with D unresolved. Germline V gene data show CDR1 as LGHNA and CDR2 as YSLEER. CDR3 length: 13 residues. V lost 3 bases to trimming and J lost 4 bases, with 9 bases between them. CDR3 DNA sequence: TGCGCCAGCAGCCACAGGTCGGCCACTGAAGCTTTCTTT. This encodes CASSHRSATEAFF.

The chain carries TRBV4-1 and TRBJ1-1, with D possibly being TRBD1 (5 bases). The CDR3 contains 16 residues. Trimming removed 0 bases from V and 7 bases from J, with 18 bases in between. Germline V gene sequence: CDR1 MGHRA, CDR2 YSYEKL. CDR3 bases: TGCGCCAGCAGCCAAGAGGTTTCAGGCGGGACTCGTGAAGCTTTCTTT. Protein sequence: CASSQEVSGGTREAFF.

This chain joins TRBV7-2 and TRBJ2-2; no clear D. V shed 1 base and J shed 12 bases, with 6 bases lying between them. Germline CDR1 SGHTA, CDR2 FQGNSA. The CDR3 consists of 11 residues. The CDR3 coding sequence is TGTGCCAGCAGCTTAGTCCAGAAGCTGTTTTTT. Its translation is CASSLVQKLFF.

This chain joins TRBV10-3 and TRBJ2-7; D is perhaps TRBD2 (6 bases). V gave up 10 bases and J gave up 0 bases, with 19 bases separating them. Germline CDR1 reads ENHRY; CDR2 reads SYGVKD. CDR3 length: 15 residues. This CDR3 reads CATVHPGRSSYEQYF. CDR3 DNA sequence: TGTGCCACTGTCCACCCAGGGAGGAGCTCCTACGAGCAGTACTTC.

The J gene is TRBJ2-6, the V gene TRBV19; 8 nucleotides line up with TRBD1. The CDR3 contains 20 residues. CDR1 and CDR2 (germline): LNHDA, SQIVND (reference sequence). Germline trimming cut 5 bases from V and 0 bases from J; bases unmatched to any gene: 15. This chain's CDR3 is CASSRQVSGQAYSGANVLTF. The CDR3 DNA reads as TGTGCCAGTAGTCGCCAGGTCTCGGGACAGGCCTACTCTGGGGCCAACGTCCTGACTTTC.

The rearrangement links TRBV11-3 to TRBJ1-6; D might be TRBD1 (6 bases). V lost 0 bases to trimming and J lost 9 bases, with 18 bases between them. The CDR3 runs 17 residues. In germline, CDR1 is SGHNT, CDR2 YENEEA. CDR3 sequence: CASSLEVDRTRSSPLHF. The CDR3 DNA reads as TGTGCCAGCAGCTTAGAGGTAGACAGGACAAGGAGTTCACCCCTCCACTTT.

This clone came up once. The chain has TRBV4-3 and TRBJ2-1, with 8 nucleotides matching TRBD2. The germline CDR1 and CDR2 sequences are LGHNA and YSLEER. V was clipped by 1 base and J by 6 bases; unmatched bases: 5. This CDR3 spans 15 amino acids. CDR3 nucleotide sequence: TGCGCCAGCAGCCAAGTTTGGCGGGGGGTCAATGAGCAGTTCTTC. Translated: CASSQVWRGVNEQFF.

The V and J genes are TRBV5-1 and TRBJ1-2; tentatively, D is TRBD1 (6 bases). The CDR3 totals 18 residues. V was cut by 0 bases and J by 5 bases, with 23 bases left in between. Germline CDR1 and CDR2: SGHRS and YFSETQ. The CDR3 sequence is CASSLGGTKDSPTYGYTF. The CDR3, as DNA: TGCGCCAGCAGCTTGGGGGGAACTAAGGACAGCCCGACTTATGGCTACACCTTC.

This chain links TRBV27 with TRBJ2-5; D not certain. CDR1 and CDR2 (germline): MNHEY, SMNVEV (reference sequence). The CDR3 is made up of 11 amino acids. V dropped 4 bases and J dropped 7 bases, with 7 bases sitting between them. CDR3 sequence reads: CASSSSGTQYF. DNA of the CDR3: TGTGCCAGCAGTTCGAGTGGGACCCAGTACTTC.

The sample holds one count of this clone. The chain joins TRBV4-1 to TRBJ1-2; D is uncertain. Germline CDR1 and CDR2: MGHRA and YSYEKL. Trimming cost V 3 bases and J 1 base, with 9 bases left between them. CDR3 length: 14 residues. In nucleotides, the CDR3 is TGCGCCAGCAGCCATGATAGAGATAACTATGGCTACACCTTC. This gives the protein CASSHDRDNYGYTF.

The sample holds a few counts of this clone. The chain combines TRBV4-3 with TRBJ2-3; D may be TRBD1 (6 bases). The V end was cut by 0 bases, the J end by 1 base, with 11 bases between. CDR1 LGHNA and CDR2 YSLEER come from the germline V gene. The CDR3 runs 16 residues. In DNA, the CDR3 is TGCGCCAGCAGCCAAGAAACGGGACAAGGCACAGATACGCAGTATTTT. Amino acids: CASSQETGQGTDTQYF.

Concerning this clone: The CDR3 end shows no conserved phenylalanine or tryptophan, and so a read error is likely. The chain employs TRBV4-3 and TRBJ1-2, with D possibly TRBD1 on 5 matching bases. Trimming stripped 4 bases from V and 4 bases from J, with 16 bases between. Germline lookup yields CDR1 LGHNA and CDR2 YSLEER. The length of the CDR3 is 15 residues. CDR3 DNA sequence: TGCGCCAGCAGCCCCCTAGTCGGGGGATCCTATGGCTACACCCTC. The encoded protein is CASSPLVGGSYGYTL.

The gene calls are TRBV5-1 and TRBJ1-4; 7 bases line up with TRBD1. Trimming cost V 3 bases and J 5 bases; bases outside gene matches: 7. The CDR3 consists of 15 residues. Germline V lookup: CDR1 SGHRS, CDR2 YFSETQ. CDR3 amino acids: CASSSTTGLNEKLFF. The CDR3 region has the DNA TGCGCCAGCAGCTCGACGACAGGGCTAAATGAAAAACTGTTTTTT. Full variable domain (outside the CDR3, taken from reference TRBV5-1 and TRBJ1-4): KAGVTQTPRYLIKTRGQQVTLSCSPISGHRSVSWYQQTPGQGLQFLFEYFSETQRNKGNFPGRFSGRQFSNSRSEMNVSTLELGDSALYLCASSSTTGLNEKLFFGSGTQLSVL.

This clone was counted a single time. V usage is TRBV27 and J usage is TRBJ2-7, with 9 bases fitting TRBD1. Germline lookup yields CDR1 MNHEY and CDR2 SMNVEV (reference sequence). With 3 bases clipped from V and 3 bases from J, the junction kept 3 bases outside the gene matches. This CDR3 is 14 amino acids long. The CDR3 reads CASSFGTGNYEQYF. The CDR3 region has the DNA TGTGCCAGCAGTTTTGGGACAGGGAACTACGAGCAGTACTTC.

The chain links TRBV2 to TRBJ1-1; 7 positions agree with TRBD1. Unmatched junction bases numbered 11, after V lost 0 bases and J lost 4 bases. This CDR3 region has 17 residues. Germline CDR1 and CDR2: SNHLY and FYNNEI. The CDR3 sequence is CASSEALNRGRGTEAFF. Written as DNA, the CDR3 is TGTGCCAGCAGTGAAGCCCTGAACAGGGGCCGAGGCACTGAAGCTTTCTTT.

The gene calls are TRBV10-3 and TRBJ2-3; TRBD1 agrees at 10 bases. This CDR3 has 15 amino acids. The germline CDR1 and CDR2 sequences are ENHRY and SYGVKD. V shed 2 bases, J shed 2 bases, and the junction held 1 base outside the gene matches. The chain's CDR3 is CAISEGQGDTDTQYF. CDR3 in DNA: TGTGCCATCAGTGAGGGACAGGGGGACACAGATACGCAGTATTTT.

About this clone: A read error is likely, as this CDR3 ends without the conserved phenylalanine or tryptophan. V is TRBV6-5 and J is TRBJ1-1; D remains ambiguous. The V gene's germline CDR1 is MNHEY and CDR2 SVGAGI. The V end lost 4 bases, the J end lost 7 bases, and 10 bases lay between the germline ends. The CDR3 covers 12 residues. CDR3 bases: TGTGCCAGCAGTTCCCGTTCCTTTGAAGCTTTCCTT. This codes for CASSSRSFEAFL.

In its sample, this clone was seen a few times. The V gene is TRBV6-6, the J gene TRBJ2-7; D perhaps matches TRBD2 (6 bases). V gave up 8 bases and J gave up 0 bases, with 14 bases separating them. Germline V gene lookup returns CDR1 MNHNY and CDR2 SVGAGI (reference sequence). This CDR3 spans 14 amino acids. The CDR3 sequence is CASAPTGVSYEQYF. CDR3 nucleotide sequence: TGTGCCAGCGCCCCGACGGGAGTCTCCTACGAGCAGTACTTC.

The V gene is TRBV5-1, the J gene TRBJ2-5, with a weak D call TRBD2 (5 bases). Looked up from germline, CDR1 is SGHRS and CDR2 is YFSETQ. CDR3 length equals 13 residues. V lost 0 bases to trimming and J lost 6 bases, with 9 bases between them. CDR3 sequence: CASSLEKRQTQYF. The CDR3, as DNA: TGCGCCAGCAGCTTGGAGAAGCGGCAGACCCAGTACTTC.